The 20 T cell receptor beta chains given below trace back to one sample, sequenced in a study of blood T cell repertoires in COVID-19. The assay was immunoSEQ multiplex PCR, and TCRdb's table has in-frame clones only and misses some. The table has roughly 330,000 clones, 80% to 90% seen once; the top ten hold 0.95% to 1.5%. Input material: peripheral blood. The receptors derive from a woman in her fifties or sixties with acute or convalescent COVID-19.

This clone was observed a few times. CDR3 residues: CASSLRQSGYTF. The CDR3 region has the DNA TGTGCCAGCAGCTTACGACAGTCTGGCTACACCTTC. The V and J genes are TRBV7-9 and TRBJ1-2; possibly TRBD1 for D (5 bases). Germline CDR1 is SEHNR and CDR2 is FQNEAQ (reference sequence). The length of the CDR3 is 12 residues. Trimming pared 2 bases from V and 7 bases from J, leaving 8 bases between.

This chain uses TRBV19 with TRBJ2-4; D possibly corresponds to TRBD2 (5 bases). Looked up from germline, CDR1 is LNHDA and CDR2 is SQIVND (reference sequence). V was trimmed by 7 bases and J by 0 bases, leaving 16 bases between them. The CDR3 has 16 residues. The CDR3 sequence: CASKLGPGLAKNIQYF. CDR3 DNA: TGTGCCAGTAAACTAGGGCCAGGACTAGCCAAAAACATTCAGTACTTC.

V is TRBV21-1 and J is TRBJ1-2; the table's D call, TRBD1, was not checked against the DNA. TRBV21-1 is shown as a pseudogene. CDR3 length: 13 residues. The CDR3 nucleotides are TGTGCCAGCGGACAGGGGGCCTCCTATGGCTACACCTTC. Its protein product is CASGQGASYGYTF.

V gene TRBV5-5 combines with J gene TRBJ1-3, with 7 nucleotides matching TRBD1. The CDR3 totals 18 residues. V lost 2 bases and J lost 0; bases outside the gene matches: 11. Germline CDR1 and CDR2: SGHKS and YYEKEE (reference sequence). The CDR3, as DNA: TGTGCCAGCAGCTTAGGGCCTGGACAGGCCAACTCTGGAAACACCATATATTTT. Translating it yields CASSLGPGQANSGNTIYF.

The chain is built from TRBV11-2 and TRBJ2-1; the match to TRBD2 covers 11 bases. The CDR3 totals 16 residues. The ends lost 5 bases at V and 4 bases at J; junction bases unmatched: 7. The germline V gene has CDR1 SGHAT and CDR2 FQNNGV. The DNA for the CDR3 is TGTGCCAGCAGCCCTAGCGGGAGGACGGGGTACAATGAGCAGTTCTTC. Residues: CASSPSGRTGYNEQFF.

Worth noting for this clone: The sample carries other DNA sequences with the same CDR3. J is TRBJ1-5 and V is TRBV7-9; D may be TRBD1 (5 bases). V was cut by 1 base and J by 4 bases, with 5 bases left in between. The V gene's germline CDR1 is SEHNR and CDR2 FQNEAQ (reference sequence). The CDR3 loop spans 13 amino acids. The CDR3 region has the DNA TGTGCCAGCAGCTTAGGACAGAATCAGCCCCAGCATTTT. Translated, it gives CASSLGQNQPQHF. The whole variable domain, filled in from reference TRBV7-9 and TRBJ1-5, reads DTGVSQNPRHKITKRGQNVTFRCDPISEHNRLYWYRQTLGQGPEFLTYFQNEAQLEKSRLLSDRFSAERPKGSFSTLEIQRTEQGDSAMYLCASSLGQNQPQHFGDGTRLSIL.

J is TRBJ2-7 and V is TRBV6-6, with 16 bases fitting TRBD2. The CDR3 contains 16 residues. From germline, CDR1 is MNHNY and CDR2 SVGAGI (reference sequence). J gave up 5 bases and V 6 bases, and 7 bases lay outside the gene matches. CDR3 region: CASSLSGTSGRDEQYF. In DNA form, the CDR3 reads TGTGCCAGCAGCCTCTCCGGGACTAGCGGGAGGGACGAGCAGTACTTC.

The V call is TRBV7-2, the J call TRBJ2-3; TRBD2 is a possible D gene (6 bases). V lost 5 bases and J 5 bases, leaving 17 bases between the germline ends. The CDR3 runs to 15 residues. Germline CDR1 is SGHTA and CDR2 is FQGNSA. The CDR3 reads CASSPTGGVLDTQYF. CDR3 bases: TGTGCCAGCAGCCCTACCGGCGGGGTGTTAGATACGCAGTATTTT.

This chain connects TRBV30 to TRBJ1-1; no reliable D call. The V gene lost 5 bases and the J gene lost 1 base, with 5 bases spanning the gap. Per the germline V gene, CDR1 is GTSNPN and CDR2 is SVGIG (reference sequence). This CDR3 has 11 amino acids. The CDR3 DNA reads TGTGCCTGGGGCAGGAACACTGAAGCTTTCTTT. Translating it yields CAWGRNTEAFF. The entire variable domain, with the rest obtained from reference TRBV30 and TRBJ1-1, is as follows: SQTIHQWPATLVQPVGSPLSLECTVEGTSNPNLYWYRQAAGRGLQLLFYSVGIGQISSEVPQNLSASRPQDRQFILSSKKLLLSDSGFYLCAWGRNTEAFFGQGTRLTVV.

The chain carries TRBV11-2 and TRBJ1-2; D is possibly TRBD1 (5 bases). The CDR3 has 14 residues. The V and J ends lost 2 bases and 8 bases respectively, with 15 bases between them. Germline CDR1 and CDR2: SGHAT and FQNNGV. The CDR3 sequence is CASSLRPGNDGYTF. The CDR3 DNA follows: TGTGCCAGCAGCTTACGTCCAGGGAATGACGGCTACACCTTC.

Here the CDR3 DNA reads TGCGCCAGTAGCCCCCTTAGTACAGATACGCAGTATTTT. Protein sequence: CASSPLSTDTQYF. The genes are TRBV5-1 and TRBJ2-3; D is uncertain. The length of the CDR3 is 13 residues. Germline V gene lookup returns CDR1 SGHRS and CDR2 YFSETQ. Trimming shortened V by 8 bases and J by 3 bases, and 13 bases separated the two germline ends.

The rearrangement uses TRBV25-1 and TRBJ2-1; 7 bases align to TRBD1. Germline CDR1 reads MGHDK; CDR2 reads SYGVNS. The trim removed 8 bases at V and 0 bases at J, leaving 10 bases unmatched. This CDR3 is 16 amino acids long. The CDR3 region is CASQPKGASSYNEQFF. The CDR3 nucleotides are TGTGCCAGCCAACCGAAGGGGGCGAGCTCCTACAATGAGCAGTTCTTC.

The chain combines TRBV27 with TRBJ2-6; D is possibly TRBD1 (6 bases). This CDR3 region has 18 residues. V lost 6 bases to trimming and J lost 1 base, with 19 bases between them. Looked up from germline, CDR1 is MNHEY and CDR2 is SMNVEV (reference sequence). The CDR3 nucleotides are TGTGCCAGCAGGAACGGCAGGGGCCCAAATTCTGGGGCCAACGTCCTGACTTTC. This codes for CASRNGRGPNSGANVLTF.

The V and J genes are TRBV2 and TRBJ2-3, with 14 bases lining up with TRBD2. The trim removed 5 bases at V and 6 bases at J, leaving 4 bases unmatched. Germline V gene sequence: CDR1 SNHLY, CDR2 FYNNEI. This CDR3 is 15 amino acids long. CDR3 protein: CASSRLAGGPDTQYF. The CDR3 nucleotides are TGTGCCAGCAGTCGACTAGCGGGAGGGCCCGATACGCAGTATTTT.

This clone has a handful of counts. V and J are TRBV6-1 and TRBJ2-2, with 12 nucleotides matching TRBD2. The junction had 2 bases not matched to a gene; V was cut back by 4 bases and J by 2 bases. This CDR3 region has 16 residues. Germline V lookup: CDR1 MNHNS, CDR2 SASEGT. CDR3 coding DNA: TGTGCCAGCAGTGGACTAGCGGGGGCTAACACCGGGGAGCTGTTTTTT. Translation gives CASSGLAGANTGELFF.

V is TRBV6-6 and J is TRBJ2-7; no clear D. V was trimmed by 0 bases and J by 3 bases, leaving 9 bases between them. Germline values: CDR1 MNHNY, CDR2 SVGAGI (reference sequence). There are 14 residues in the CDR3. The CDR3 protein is CASSYSNNYYEQYV. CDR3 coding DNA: TGTGCCAGCAGTTACTCGAACAACTACTACGAGCAGTACGTC.

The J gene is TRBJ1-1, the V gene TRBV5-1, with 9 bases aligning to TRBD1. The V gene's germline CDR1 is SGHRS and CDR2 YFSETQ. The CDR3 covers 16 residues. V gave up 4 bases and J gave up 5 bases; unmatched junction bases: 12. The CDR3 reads CASSILPTGGMTEAFF. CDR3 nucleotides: TGCGCCAGCAGCATACTCCCTACAGGGGGCATGACTGAAGCTTTCTTT.

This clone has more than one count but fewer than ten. CDR3 sequence reads: CASSNIGSSTEAFF. The CDR3 nucleotides read TGTGCCAGCAGTAATATAGGGAGTTCGACGGAGGCTTTCTTT. The rearrangement links TRBV27 to TRBJ1-1; no clear D gene. Trimming removed 5 bases at V and 11 bases at J, with 21 bases between. Germline V CDR1 and CDR2: MNHEY, SMNVEV (reference sequence). The CDR3 has 14 residues.

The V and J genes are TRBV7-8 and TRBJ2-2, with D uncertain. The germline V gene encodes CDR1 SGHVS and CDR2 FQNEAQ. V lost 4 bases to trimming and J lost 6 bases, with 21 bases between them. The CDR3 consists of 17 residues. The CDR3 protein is CASSSLRTADSSGELFF. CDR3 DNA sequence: TGTGCCAGCAGCTCTCTCAGAACAGCAGATTCTTCCGGGGAGCTGTTTTTT.

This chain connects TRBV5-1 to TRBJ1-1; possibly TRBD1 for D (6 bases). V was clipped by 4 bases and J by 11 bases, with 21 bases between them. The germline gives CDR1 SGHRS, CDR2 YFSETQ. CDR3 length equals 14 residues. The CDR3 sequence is CASSASGQAALAFF. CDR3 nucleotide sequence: TGCGCCAGCAGCGCGTCGGGACAAGCGGCCCTCGCTTTCTTT. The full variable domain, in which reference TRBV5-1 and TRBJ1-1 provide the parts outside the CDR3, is KAGVTQTPRYLIKTRGQQVTLSCSPISGHRSVSWYQQTPGQGLQFLFEYFSETQRNKGNFPGRFSGRQFSNSRSEMNVSTLELGDSALYLCASSASGQAALAFFGQGTRLTVV.